What follows describes a single T cell receptor beta chain. At the DNA level, this CDR3 is encoded by other sequences in the same sample as well. Trimming stripped 3 bases from V and 6 bases from J, with 9 bases between. The CDR3 sequence is 12 residues long. Germline lookup yields CDR1 GTSNPN and CDR2 SVGIG (reference sequence). This record belongs to a study of blood T cell repertoires in COVID-19. Study-wide background: Spain, Italy and the United States supplied samples that represented acute and convalescent COVID-19. The cDNA or gDNA used as material had been derived from T cells, B-cell-depleted T cells, or PBMCs.

Study processing details: Reference gene primer amplification gave nucleated cell count estimates. TCRdb keeps only in-frame clones here, not all; method: immunoSEQ multiplex PCR. V, J and clone size were drawn from that table, and D and trimming were deduced from the DNA. The data show about 240,000 clones, approximately 78% seen once. This sequence originates from a woman aged 55-70 years with active or convalescent COVID-19. The sample consisted of peripheral blood. The V and J genes are TRBV30 and TRBJ1-5; D unclear. The CDR3 nucleotides read TGTGCCTGGAGCCCCGGGAGTCAGCCCCAGCATTTT. This gives the protein CAWSPGSQPQHF.